This TCR beta chain was profiled in a study of cytomegalovirus exposure and HLA in healthy donors. The PCR contained 60 Vbeta and 13 Jbeta primers. The protocol was immunoSEQ multiplex PCR, while the TCRdb copy is restricted to in-frame clones and leaves out a portion. This sample has under 200,000 clones, with 82% found just once. The CDR3 extends over 13 amino acids. Germline assignment: CDR1 ENHRY and CDR2 SYGVKD. With V trimmed by 4 bases and J by 5 bases, 3 bases remained unmatched. This receptor was taken from a woman aged 45-59 years in good health and CMV-seronegative. This chain links TRBV10-3 with TRBJ2-3; 7 nucleotides line up with TRBD2. What was sequenced was PBMCs. This CDR3 is CAISGVAGDTQYF. The DNA of the CDR3 is TGTGCCATCAGTGGGGTAGCGGGAGATACGCAGTATTTT.